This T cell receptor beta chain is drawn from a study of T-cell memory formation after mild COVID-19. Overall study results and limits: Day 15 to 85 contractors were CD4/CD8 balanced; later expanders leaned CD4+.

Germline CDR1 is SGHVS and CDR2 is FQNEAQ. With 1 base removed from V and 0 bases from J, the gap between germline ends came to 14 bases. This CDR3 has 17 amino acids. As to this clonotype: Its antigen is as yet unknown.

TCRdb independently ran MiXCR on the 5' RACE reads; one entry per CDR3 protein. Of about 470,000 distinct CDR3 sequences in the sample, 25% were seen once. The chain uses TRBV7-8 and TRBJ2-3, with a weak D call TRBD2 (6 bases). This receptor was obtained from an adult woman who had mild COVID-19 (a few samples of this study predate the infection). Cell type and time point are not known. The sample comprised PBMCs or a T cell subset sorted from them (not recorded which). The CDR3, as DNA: TGTGCCAGCAGCTTAGGGGTTGGGGCGGGGAGCACAGATACGCAGTATTTT. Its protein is CASSLGVGAGSTDTQYF.